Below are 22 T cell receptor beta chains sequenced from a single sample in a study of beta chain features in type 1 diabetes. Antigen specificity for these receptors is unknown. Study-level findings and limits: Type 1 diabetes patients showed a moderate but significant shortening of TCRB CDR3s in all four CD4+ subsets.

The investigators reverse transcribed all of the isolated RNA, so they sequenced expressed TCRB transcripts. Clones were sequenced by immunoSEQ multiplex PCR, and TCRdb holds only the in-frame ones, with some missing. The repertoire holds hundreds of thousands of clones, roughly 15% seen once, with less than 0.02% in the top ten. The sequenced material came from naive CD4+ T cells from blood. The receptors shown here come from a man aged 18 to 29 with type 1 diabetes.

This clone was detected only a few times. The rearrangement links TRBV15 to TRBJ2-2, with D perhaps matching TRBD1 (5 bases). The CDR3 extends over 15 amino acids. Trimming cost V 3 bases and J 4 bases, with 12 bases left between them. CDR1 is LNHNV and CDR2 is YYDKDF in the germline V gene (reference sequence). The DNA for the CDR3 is TGTGCCACCAGCAGCCAGGGTCGTCGCACCGGGGAGCTGTTTTTT. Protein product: CATSSQGRRTGELFF.

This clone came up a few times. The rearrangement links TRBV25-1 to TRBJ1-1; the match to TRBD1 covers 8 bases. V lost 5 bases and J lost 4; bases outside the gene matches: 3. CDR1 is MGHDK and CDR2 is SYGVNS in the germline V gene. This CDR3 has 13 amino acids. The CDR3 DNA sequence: TGTGCCAGCAGTCCGGACAGGGCCACTGAAGCTTTCTTT. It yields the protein CASSPDRATEAFF.

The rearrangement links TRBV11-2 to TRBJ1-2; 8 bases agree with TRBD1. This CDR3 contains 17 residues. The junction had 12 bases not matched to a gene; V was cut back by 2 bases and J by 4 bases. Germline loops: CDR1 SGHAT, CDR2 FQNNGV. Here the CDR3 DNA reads TGTGCCAGCAGCTTATTAATTGGTGGACAGGGCGTCTATGGCTACACCTTC. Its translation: CASSLLIGGQGVYGYTF.

CDR3 amino acids: CASTWDRGSQPQHF. The DNA for the CDR3 is TGTGCCAGCACCTGGGACAGGGGAAGTCAGCCCCAGCATTTT. The chain couples TRBV2 to TRBJ1-5, with 10 bases aligning to TRBD1. The ends lost 7 bases at V and 6 bases at J; junction bases unmatched: 6. CDR1 is SNHLY, CDR2 FYNNEI, per germline. This CDR3 is 14 amino acids long.

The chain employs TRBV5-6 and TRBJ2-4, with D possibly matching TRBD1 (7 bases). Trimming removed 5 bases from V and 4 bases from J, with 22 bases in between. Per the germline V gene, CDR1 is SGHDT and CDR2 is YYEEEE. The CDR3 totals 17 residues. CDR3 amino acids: CASSPFLRGEVKNIQYF. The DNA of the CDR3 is TGTGCCAGCAGTCCCTTCCTCAGGGGGGAGGTGAAAAACATTCAGTACTTC.

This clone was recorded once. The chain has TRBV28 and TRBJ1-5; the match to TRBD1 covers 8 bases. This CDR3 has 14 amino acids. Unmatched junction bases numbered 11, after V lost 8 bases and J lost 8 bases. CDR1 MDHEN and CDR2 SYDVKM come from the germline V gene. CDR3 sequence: CASGLTGDPEPQHF. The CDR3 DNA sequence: TGTGCCAGCGGCCTGACAGGGGACCCGGAGCCCCAGCATTTT.

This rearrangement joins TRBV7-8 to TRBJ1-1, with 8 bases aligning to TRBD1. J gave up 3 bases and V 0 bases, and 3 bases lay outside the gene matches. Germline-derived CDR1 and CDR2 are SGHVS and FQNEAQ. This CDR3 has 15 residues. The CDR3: CASSLATGVDTEAFF. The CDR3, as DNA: TGTGCCAGCAGCTTAGCGACAGGGGTGGACACTGAAGCTTTCTTT.

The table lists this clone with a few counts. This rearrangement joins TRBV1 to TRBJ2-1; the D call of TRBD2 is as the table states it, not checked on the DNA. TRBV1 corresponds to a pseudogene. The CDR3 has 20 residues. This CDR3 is CTSSQAQPAGGPLPDNEQFF. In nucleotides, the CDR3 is TGCACCAGCAGCCAAGCCCAACCAGCGGGAGGGCCCCTCCCGGACAATGAGCAGTTCTTC.

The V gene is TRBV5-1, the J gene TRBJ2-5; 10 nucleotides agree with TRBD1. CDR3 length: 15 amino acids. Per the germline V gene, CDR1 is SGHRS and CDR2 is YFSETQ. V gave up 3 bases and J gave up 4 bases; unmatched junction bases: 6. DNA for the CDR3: TGCGCCAGCAGCTCGACAGGGGGCAGAGGAGAGACCCAGTACTTC. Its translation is CASSSTGGRGETQYF. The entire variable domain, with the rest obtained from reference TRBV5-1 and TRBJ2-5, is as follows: KAGVTQTPRYLIKTRGQQVTLSCSPISGHRSVSWYQQTPGQGLQFLFEYFSETQRNKGNFPGRFSGRQFSNSRSEMNVSTLELGDSALYLCASSSTGGRGETQYFGPGTRLLVL.

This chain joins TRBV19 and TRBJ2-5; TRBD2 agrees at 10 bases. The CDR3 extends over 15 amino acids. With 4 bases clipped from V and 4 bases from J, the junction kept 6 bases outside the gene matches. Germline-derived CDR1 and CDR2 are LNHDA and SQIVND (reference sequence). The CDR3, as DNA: TGTGCCAGTAGTAGACCTAGCGGGAGTGGAGAGACCCAGTACTTC. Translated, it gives CASSRPSGSGETQYF. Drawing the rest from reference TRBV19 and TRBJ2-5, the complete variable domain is DGGITQSPKYLFRKEGQNVTLSCEQNLNHDAMYWYRQDPGQGLRLIYYSQIVNDFQKGDIAEGYSVSREKKESFPLTVTSAQKNPTAFYLCASSRPSGSGETQYFGPGTRLLVL.

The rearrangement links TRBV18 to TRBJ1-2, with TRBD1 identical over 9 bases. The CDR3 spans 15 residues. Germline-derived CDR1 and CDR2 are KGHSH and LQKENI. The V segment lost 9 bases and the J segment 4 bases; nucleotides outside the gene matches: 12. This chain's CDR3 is CASRFPGQGPYGYTF. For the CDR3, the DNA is TGTGCCAGTCGCTTCCCGGGACAGGGCCCCTATGGCTACACCTTC.

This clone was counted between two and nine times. In DNA form, the CDR3 reads TGTGCCACCCTCACGACAAGCGGCAAAGGGGGAGAGACCCAGTACTTC. Protein product: CATLTTSGKGGETQYF. V is TRBV10-3 and J is TRBJ2-5; possibly TRBD1 for D (6 bases). The CDR3 covers 16 residues. Germline V gene lookup returns CDR1 ENHRY and CDR2 SYGVKD. Between the trimmed V and J ends, which lost 10 bases and 4 bases, there was a span of 25 bases.

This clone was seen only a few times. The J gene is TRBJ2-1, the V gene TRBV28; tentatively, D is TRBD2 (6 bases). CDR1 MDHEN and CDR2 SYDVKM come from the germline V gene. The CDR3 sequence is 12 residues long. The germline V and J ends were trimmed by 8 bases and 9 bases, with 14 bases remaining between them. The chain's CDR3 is CASGTGGSEQFF. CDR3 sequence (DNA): TGTGCCAGCGGTACCGGGGGAAGTGAGCAGTTCTTC.

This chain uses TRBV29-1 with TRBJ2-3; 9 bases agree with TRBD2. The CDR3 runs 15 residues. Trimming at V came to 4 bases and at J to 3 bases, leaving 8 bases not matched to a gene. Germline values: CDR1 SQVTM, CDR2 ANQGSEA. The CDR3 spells CSVVLMRGGTDTQYF. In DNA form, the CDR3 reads TGCAGCGTTGTTTTGATGCGGGGGGGTACAGATACGCAGTATTTT.

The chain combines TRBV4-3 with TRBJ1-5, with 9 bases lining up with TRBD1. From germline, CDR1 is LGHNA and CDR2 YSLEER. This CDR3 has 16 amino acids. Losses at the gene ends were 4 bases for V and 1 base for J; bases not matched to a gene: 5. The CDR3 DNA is TGCGCCAGCAGCCTTGACAGGGGGATGAGCAATCAGCCCCAGCATTTT. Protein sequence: CASSLDRGMSNQPQHF.

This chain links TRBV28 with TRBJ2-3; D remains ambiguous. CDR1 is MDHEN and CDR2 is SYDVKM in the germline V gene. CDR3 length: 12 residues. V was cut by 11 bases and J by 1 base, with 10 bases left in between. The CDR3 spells CAVTEGTDTQYF. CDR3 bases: TGTGCCGTTACCGAGGGCACAGATACGCAGTATTTT.

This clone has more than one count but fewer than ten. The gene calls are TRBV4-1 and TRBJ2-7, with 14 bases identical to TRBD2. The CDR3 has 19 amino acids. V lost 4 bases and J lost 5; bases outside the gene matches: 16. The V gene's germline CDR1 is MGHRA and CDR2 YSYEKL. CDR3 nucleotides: TGCGCCAGCAGCCCCCTCCCCGGGACTAGCGGGAGTTGGAGGCACGAGCAGTACTTC. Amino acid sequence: CASSPLPGTSGSWRHEQYF.

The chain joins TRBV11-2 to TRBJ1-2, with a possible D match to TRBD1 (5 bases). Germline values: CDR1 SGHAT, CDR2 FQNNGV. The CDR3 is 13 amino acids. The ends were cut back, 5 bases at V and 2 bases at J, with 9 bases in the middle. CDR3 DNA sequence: TGTGCCAGCAGCCCCCCAGGGAACTATGGCTACACCTTC. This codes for CASSPPGNYGYTF.

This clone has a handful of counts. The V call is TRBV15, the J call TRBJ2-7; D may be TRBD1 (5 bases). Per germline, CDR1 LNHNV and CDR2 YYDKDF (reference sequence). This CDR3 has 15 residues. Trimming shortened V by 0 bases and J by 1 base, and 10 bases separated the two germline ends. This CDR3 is CATSRDTAGSYEQYF. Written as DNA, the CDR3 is TGTGCCACCAGCAGAGATACGGCAGGGTCCTACGAGCAGTACTTC.

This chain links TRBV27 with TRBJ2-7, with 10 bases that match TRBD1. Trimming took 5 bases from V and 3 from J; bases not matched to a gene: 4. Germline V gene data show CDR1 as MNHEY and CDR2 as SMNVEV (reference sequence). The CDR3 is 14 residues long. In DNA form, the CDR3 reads TGTGCCAGCAGTAGAGACAGGGGGCTCTACGAGCAGTACTTC. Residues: CASSRDRGLYEQYF.

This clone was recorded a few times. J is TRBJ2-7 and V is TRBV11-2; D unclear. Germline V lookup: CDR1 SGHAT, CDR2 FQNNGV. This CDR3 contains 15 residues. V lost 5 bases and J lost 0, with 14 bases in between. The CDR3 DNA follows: TGTGCCAGCAGCCCCGCAGGCCTACTCTCCTACGAGCAGTACTTC. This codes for CASSPAGLLSYEQYF.

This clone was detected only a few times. The CDR3 here is CASSLAGGGGYTF. The CDR3 DNA is TGTGCCAGCAGCTTAGCAGGGGGCGGGGGCTACACCTTC. The chain couples TRBV5-6 to TRBJ1-2, with 8 positions matching TRBD1. Germline V gives CDR1 SGHDT, CDR2 YYEEEE. V dropped 2 bases and J dropped 8; count of bases not matched to a gene: 5. The CDR3 sequence is 13 residues long.